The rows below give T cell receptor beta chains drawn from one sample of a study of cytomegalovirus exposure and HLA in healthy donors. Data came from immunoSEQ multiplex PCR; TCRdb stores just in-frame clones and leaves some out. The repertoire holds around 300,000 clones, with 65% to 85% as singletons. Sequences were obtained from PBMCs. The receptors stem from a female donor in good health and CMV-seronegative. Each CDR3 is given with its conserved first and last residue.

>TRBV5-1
CASSSGGSNQPQHF
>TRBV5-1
CASSLGIEELNEKLFF
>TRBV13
CASTGGASYEQYF
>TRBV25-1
CASDWGGGSPLHF
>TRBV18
CASSPSKNRGDGYTF
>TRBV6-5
CASAGGREQYF
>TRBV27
CASSLGTGSDYEQYF
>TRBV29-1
CSVILAGYNEQFF
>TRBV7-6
CASSLVLSRNLNTEAFF
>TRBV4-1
CASSQDLREGHYEQYF
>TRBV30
CAWRNGLAGGRDEQFF